This T cell receptor (beta chain) emerged from a study of T-cell reconstitution after alpha-beta-depleted transplantation in children. Ten or more counts support this clonotype. Unique molecular identifiers featured in how the TCRbeta library was prepared. TCRdb recomputed calls from the PCR reads with MiXCR, one row per CDR3 protein. The data contain around 93,000 distinct CDR3 sequences, roughly 8% of them singletons. Germline loops: CDR1 SGHRS, CDR2 YFSETQ. CDR3 size: 15 residues. Trimming took off 0 bases at V and 1 base at J, with 10 bases between the two ends. The starting material was PBMCs from the stem cell graft donor, obtained from the stem cell graft. This receptor was identified in a human donor who donated a stem cell graft to a child with congenital amegakaryocytic thrombocytopenia. The J gene is TRBJ1-1, the V gene TRBV5-1; D not certain. DNA of the CDR3: TGCGCCAGCAGCTTGGTTGTGGGAGAGAACACTGAAGCTTTCTTT. It specifies CASSLVVGENTEAFF. Using reference TRBV5-1 and TRBJ1-1 for the parts outside the CDR3, the full variable domain is KAGVTQTPRYLIKTRGQQVTLSCSPISGHRSVSWYQQTPGQGLQFLFEYFSETQRNKGNFPGRFSGRQFSNSRSEMNVSTLELGDSALYLCASSLVVGENTEAFFGQGTRLTVV.